The clone carrying this TCR beta chain was recorded a few times. Germline CDR1 and CDR2: SGHRS and YFSETQ. This CDR3 contains 14 residues. V was pared by 3 bases and J by 3 bases, with 6 bases of the junction left unmatched. Profiling relied on immunoSEQ multiplex PCR, and the TCRdb table lists in-frame clones only, not all of them. The table has about 46,000 clones, 82% seen once. The sample is drawn from a study of OX40 agonist ivuxolimab in advanced cancers. The J gene is TRBJ2-7, the V gene TRBV5-1; 7 nucleotides match TRBD1. This receptor was taken from an adult with an advanced solid tumor such as melanoma, head and neck, liver or kidney cancer. This specimen consisted of CD4+ or CD8+ T cells sorted from blood, obtained in a trial of the OX40 agonist ivuxolimab. The DNA for the CDR3 is TGCGCCAGCAGCTCAGGGACAGCCCGCTACGAGCAGTACTTC. This translates into CASSSGTARYEQYF.